This note documents a single TCR beta chain sequence. Its antigen is not known. The V segment lost 3 bases and the J segment 5 bases; nucleotides outside the gene matches: 9. This CDR3 contains 16 residues. Germline CDR1 is LNHDA and CDR2 is SQIVND (reference sequence). This sample stems from a study of T cell clones after liver transplantation. Background on the study: In this trial, immunosuppression withdrawal was attempted within 2 years of liver transplant. Standard immunosuppression, with no induction, continued until 12-24 months after transplant. Draws occurred before transplant, before withdrawal, and after complete or failed withdrawal. Overall study findings and caveats: Graft donor-reactive T cells may have migrated into the graft rather than being deleted.

Sequencing was performed with immunoSEQ multiplex PCR; in TCRdb, only in-frame clones are kept and a portion is missing. The sample includes around 9,300 clones, about 72% of them seen just once. The receptor was isolated from a human patient who received a liver transplant. Some T cells may be supplied by the graft donor. The gene calls are TRBV19 and TRBJ1-5; 8 nucleotides agree with TRBD1. Sample: CD8+ T cells from blood, taken at the approximately 15-month timepoint. The CDR3 DNA is TGTGCCAGTAGTATCGGCACAGGGGGAAGGTATCAGCCCCAGCATTTT. Translation gives CASSIGTGGRYQPQHF.